A selection of T cell receptor beta chains follows, all from one sample in a study of early T cells in non-severe SARS-CoV-2 infection. TCRdb fed the 5' RACE reads into MiXCR, producing one record per CDR3 protein. The sample lists some 57,000 distinct CDR3 sequences; over 10% were seen once. The source material was whole blood. These receptor sequences come from an adult who was a healthcare worker with PCR-confirmed SARS-CoV-2 infection or an uninfected control (not recorded which). Each CDR3 is given with its conserved first and last residue. A D gene is named only where the DNA matches it firmly. Clone size appears in some rows only: once, few, many, or a class for an expanded clone.

CDR3nt: TGTGCCAGCAGTTTTAGAGGGAAAATATATTTT
CDR3aa: CASSFRGKIYF
v_gene: TRBV12-3/TRBV12-4
d_gene: NA
j_gene: TRBJ2-3
abundance: many

CDR3nt: TGTGCCAGCAGTCCCCCAGGAGTGGACACAGATACGCAGTATTTT
CDR3aa: CASSPPGVDTDTQYF
v_gene: TRBV28
d_gene: NA
j_gene: TRBJ2-3
abundance: few

CDR3nt: TGTGCCAGCAAACAATACAGCTACGAGCAGTACTTC
CDR3aa: CASKQYSYEQYF
v_gene: TRBV28
d_gene: NA
j_gene: TRBJ2-7
abundance: NA

CDR3nt: TGTGCCAGCAGTGAAATGGGGGGCTACACCTTC
CDR3aa: CASSEMGGYTF
v_gene: TRBV2
d_gene: NA
j_gene: TRBJ1-2
abundance: many

CDR3nt: TGTGCCAGCAGCCACCCACCGAGCCCTGAAGCTTTCTTT
CDR3aa: CASSHPPSPEAFF
v_gene: TRBV14
d_gene: NA
j_gene: TRBJ1-1
abundance: many

CDR3nt: TGTGCCAGCAGCCAGCAGGGGGGAAACACCATATATTTT
CDR3aa: CASSQQGGNTIYF
v_gene: TRBV7-2
d_gene: NA
j_gene: TRBJ1-3
abundance: NA

CDR3nt: TGTGCCAGCAGTTTTGCCGGGGAGCTGTTTTTT
CDR3aa: CASSFAGELFF
v_gene: TRBV6-5
d_gene: NA
j_gene: TRBJ2-2
abundance: NA

CDR3nt: TGCAGTGCTAGAGACTCCAGGGGCAGGGAAGCTTTCTTT
CDR3aa: CSARDSRGREAFF
v_gene: TRBV20-1
d_gene: NA
j_gene: TRBJ1-1
abundance: few

CDR3nt: TGTGCCAGCAGCTTGCAGCCTAGCGGGAGGGCCGGCAATGAGCAGTTCTTC
CDR3aa: CASSLQPSGRAGNEQFF
v_gene: TRBV5-5
d_gene: TRBD2
j_gene: TRBJ2-1
abundance: NA

CDR3nt: TGTGCCAGCAGCGCAGGAAGCAATCAGCCCCAGCATTTT
CDR3aa: CASSAGSNQPQHF
v_gene: TRBV12-3/TRBV12-4
d_gene: NA
j_gene: TRBJ1-5
abundance: NA

CDR3nt: TGTGCCAGCAGCTTAGTAGCGGGTCTCCAAGAGACCCAGTACTTC
CDR3aa: CASSLVAGLQETQYF
v_gene: TRBV7-2
d_gene: TRBD2
j_gene: TRBJ2-5
abundance: NA

CDR3nt: TGTGCCAGCAGCTACAACCGGGACAGAAACAATGAGCAGTTCTTC
CDR3aa: CASSYNRDRNNEQFF
v_gene: TRBV7-2
d_gene: TRBD1
j_gene: TRBJ2-1
abundance: many

CDR3nt: TGCAGTGCTCGACGCCAGCGGGTCACAGATACGCAGTATTTT
CDR3aa: CSARRQRVTDTQYF
v_gene: TRBV20-1
d_gene: NA
j_gene: TRBJ2-3
abundance: few

CDR3nt: TGTGCCAGCAGCTTAGGAGTCTACGAGCAGTACTTC
CDR3aa: CASSLGVYEQYF
v_gene: TRBV5-5
d_gene: NA
j_gene: TRBJ2-7
abundance: few

CDR3nt: TGCAGTGCTAGTGGCGTCCGTGACAATGAGCAGTTCTTC
CDR3aa: CSASGVRDNEQFF
v_gene: TRBV20-1
d_gene: NA
j_gene: TRBJ2-1
abundance: many

CDR3nt: TGCGCCAGCAGTCGCTACCGGGAGCTGAACACTGAAGCTTTCTTT
CDR3aa: CASSRYRELNTEAFF
v_gene: TRBV10-2
d_gene: NA
j_gene: TRBJ1-1
abundance: NA

CDR3nt: TGCGCCAGCAGTGAGTGGACCGAATCCTACGAGCAGTACTTC
CDR3aa: CASSEWTESYEQYF
v_gene: TRBV10-2
d_gene: NA
j_gene: TRBJ2-7
abundance: few

CDR3nt: TGCGCCAGCAGCCAAGTCGATATGGGATTAAACACCGGGGAGCTGTTTTTT
CDR3aa: CASSQVDMGLNTGELFF
v_gene: TRBV4-1
d_gene: NA
j_gene: TRBJ2-2
abundance: many

CDR3nt: TGTGCCAGCAGGTCGACAGGAAGCTCCTACGAGCAGTACTTC
CDR3aa: CASRSTGSSYEQYF
v_gene: TRBV11-2
d_gene: NA
j_gene: TRBJ2-7
abundance: many

CDR3nt: TGCGCCAGCAGCCCGGGACTTTTGAACACCGGGGAGCTGTTTTTT
CDR3aa: CASSPGLLNTGELFF
v_gene: TRBV5-1
d_gene: NA
j_gene: TRBJ2-2
abundance: few

CDR3nt: TGTGCCAGCAGCCCAATTGGGGGGATTCAGTTCTTC
CDR3aa: CASSPIGGIQFF
v_gene: TRBV7-2
d_gene: NA
j_gene: TRBJ2-1
abundance: NA

CDR3nt: TGTGCCAGCAGCTTATGGTTAGCGGGAGTCACAGATACGCAGTATTTT
CDR3aa: CASSLWLAGVTDTQYF
v_gene: TRBV7-2
d_gene: TRBD2
j_gene: TRBJ2-3
abundance: few

CDR3nt: TGTGCCAGCACCCTATGGGGACAGAAAAGAGCTTTCTTT
CDR3aa: CASTLWGQKRAFF
v_gene: TRBV7-9
d_gene: TRBD1
j_gene: TRBJ1-1
abundance: NA

CDR3nt: TGTGCCAGCAGCTCACGTGGGGGGGGCAATCAGCCCCAGCATTTT
CDR3aa: CASSSRGGGNQPQHF
v_gene: TRBV12-3/TRBV12-4
d_gene: NA
j_gene: TRBJ1-5
abundance: many

CDR3nt: TGTGCCAGCAGCTCAACTAGCGACGCCCTCACAGATACGCAGTATTTT
CDR3aa: CASSSTSDALTDTQYF
v_gene: TRBV5-4
d_gene: TRBD2
j_gene: TRBJ2-3
abundance: many

CDR3nt: TGCGCCAGCAGCTTGTCGTTCTCAGGTGTCATCCTGACTTTC
CDR3aa: CASSLSFSGVILTF
v_gene: TRBV5-1
d_gene: NA
j_gene: TRBJ2-6
abundance: many

CDR3nt: TGTGCCATCAGGGACAGAGTGGGGGAGACCCAGTACTTC
CDR3aa: CAIRDRVGETQYF
v_gene: TRBV10-3
d_gene: NA
j_gene: TRBJ2-5
abundance: few

CDR3nt: TGTGCCAGCAGCCCGCGCGGGGGGCTAAGTATGAACACTGAAGCTTTCTTT
CDR3aa: CASSPRGGLSMNTEAFF
v_gene: TRBV3-1
d_gene: NA
j_gene: TRBJ1-1
abundance: NA

CDR3nt: TGTGCCAGCAGCCAAGTTGCCGCGGATGGGGATACGCAGTATTTT
CDR3aa: CASSQVAADGDTQYF
v_gene: TRBV3-1
d_gene: NA
j_gene: TRBJ2-3
abundance: few

CDR3nt: TGCAGTGCTAGAGATCCTAGCGGGAGCCTCTCCGAGCAGTACTTC
CDR3aa: CSARDPSGSLSEQYF
v_gene: TRBV20-1
d_gene: TRBD2
j_gene: TRBJ2-7
abundance: NA

CDR3nt: TGTGCCAGCACCCCGACAGGGGAACATGAGCAGTTCTTC
CDR3aa: CASTPTGEHEQFF
v_gene: TRBV11-2
d_gene: TRBD1
j_gene: TRBJ2-1
abundance: NA

CDR3nt: TGTGCCAGCAGCCGCCGGACTAGCGGGGACGAGCAGTACTTC
CDR3aa: CASSRRTSGDEQYF
v_gene: TRBV11-2
d_gene: TRBD2
j_gene: TRBJ2-7
abundance: many

CDR3nt: TGTGCCAGCAGCTTAAGGGAAGAGCAGTTCTTC
CDR3aa: CASSLREEQFF
v_gene: TRBV7-6
d_gene: NA
j_gene: TRBJ2-1
abundance: NA

CDR3nt: TGCGCCAGCACAACCGGGACTAGAGCGTGGGGTCACAATGAGCAGTTCTTC
CDR3aa: CASTTGTRAWGHNEQFF
v_gene: TRBV5-1
d_gene: TRBD2
j_gene: TRBJ2-1
abundance: NA

CDR3nt: TGTGCCAGCAGTTTAGTCGGGACAGGCGGGACTTTCTTT
CDR3aa: CASSLVGTGGTFF
v_gene: TRBV28
d_gene: TRBD1
j_gene: TRBJ1-1
abundance: NA

CDR3nt: TGTGCCAGCAGCTTATCCAGGGGAACAGATACGCAGTATTTT
CDR3aa: CASSLSRGTDTQYF
v_gene: TRBV7-9
d_gene: NA
j_gene: TRBJ2-3
abundance: NA

CDR3nt: TGTGCCAGCAGTGGGCCGGGGGAGACTGAGATGAACACTGAAGCTTTCTTT
CDR3aa: CASSGPGETEMNTEAFF
v_gene: TRBV25-1
d_gene: NA
j_gene: TRBJ1-1
abundance: many

CDR3nt: TGCAGTGCTAGAGACCTCACCCAGGGGCTGAATAATTCACCCCTCCACTTT
CDR3aa: CSARDLTQGLNNSPLHF
v_gene: TRBV20-1
d_gene: NA
j_gene: TRBJ1-6
abundance: NA

CDR3nt: TGTGCCAGCAGCGTAATGGGGCAGGGGGCAGATACGCAGTATTTT
CDR3aa: CASSVMGQGADTQYF
v_gene: TRBV9
d_gene: TRBD1
j_gene: TRBJ2-3
abundance: NA

CDR3nt: TGCAGTGCTAGTAAGACAGCACACCCTGAAGCTTTCTTT
CDR3aa: CSASKTAHPEAFF
v_gene: TRBV20-1
d_gene: NA
j_gene: TRBJ1-1
abundance: many

CDR3nt: TGCAGTGCTAGCCTAGCGGGGGAGATCTACAATGAGCAGTTCTTC
CDR3aa: CSASLAGEIYNEQFF
v_gene: TRBV20-1
d_gene: TRBD2
j_gene: TRBJ2-1
abundance: many

CDR3nt: TGTGCCAGCAGTTTACAGGGTTGGGACAGGGGCTACGAGCAGTACTTC
CDR3aa: CASSLQGWDRGYEQYF
v_gene: TRBV12-3/TRBV12-4
d_gene: TRBD1
j_gene: TRBJ2-7
abundance: many

CDR3nt: TGTGCCAGCTCACCCTACAGGGACTCCTCCTACGAGCAGTACTTC
CDR3aa: CASSPYRDSSYEQYF
v_gene: TRBV18
d_gene: NA
j_gene: TRBJ2-7
abundance: few

CDR3nt: TGTGCCAGCAGTTTTCCGACTAGCGGGAGCGGCGATGAGCAGTTCTTC
CDR3aa: CASSFPTSGSGDEQFF
v_gene: TRBV12-3/TRBV12-4
d_gene: TRBD2
j_gene: TRBJ2-1
abundance: NA

CDR3nt: TGTGCCAGCAGACACTCAGACAGTCTTGGAGGCTACACCTTC
CDR3aa: CASRHSDSLGGYTF
v_gene: TRBV2
d_gene: NA
j_gene: TRBJ1-2
abundance: NA

CDR3nt: TGTGCCAGCAGTGAAAGCGGGAGCCCCACAGATACGCAGTATTTT
CDR3aa: CASSESGSPTDTQYF
v_gene: TRBV6-5
d_gene: TRBD2
j_gene: TRBJ2-3
abundance: NA

CDR3nt: TGTGCCAGCAGCTCCGGGGGTATTGTATACGAGCAGTACTTC
CDR3aa: CASSSGGIVYEQYF
v_gene: TRBV5-4
d_gene: NA
j_gene: TRBJ2-7
abundance: NA

CDR3nt: TGTGCCAGCAGCACGTTAGGGCGGGATAATTCACCCCTCCACTTT
CDR3aa: CASSTLGRDNSPLHF
v_gene: TRBV7-8
d_gene: NA
j_gene: TRBJ1-6
abundance: few

CDR3nt: TGCGCCAGCAGCTTGCTGGCAGGGGGCCCCTCTCTGGGCGCCAACGTCCTGACTTTC
CDR3aa: CASSLLAGGPSLGANVLTF
v_gene: TRBV5-1
d_gene: TRBD1
j_gene: TRBJ2-6
abundance: NA

CDR3nt: TGTGCCAGCTCAACCGACACTAACACTGAAGCTTTCTTT
CDR3aa: CASSTDTNTEAFF
v_gene: TRBV18
d_gene: NA
j_gene: TRBJ1-1
abundance: many